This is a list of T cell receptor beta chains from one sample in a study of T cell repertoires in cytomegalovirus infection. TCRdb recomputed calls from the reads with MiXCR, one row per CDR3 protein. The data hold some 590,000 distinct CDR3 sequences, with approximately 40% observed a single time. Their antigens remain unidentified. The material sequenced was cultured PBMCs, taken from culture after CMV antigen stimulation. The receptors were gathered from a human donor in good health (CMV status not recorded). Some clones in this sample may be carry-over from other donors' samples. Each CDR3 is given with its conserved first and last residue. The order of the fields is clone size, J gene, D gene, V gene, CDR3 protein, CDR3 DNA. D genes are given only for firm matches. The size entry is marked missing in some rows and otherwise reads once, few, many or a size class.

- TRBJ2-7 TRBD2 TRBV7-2 CASSPRRTSKYF TGTGCCAGCAGCCCCCGACGGACTAGCAAGTACTTC
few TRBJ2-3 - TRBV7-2 CASSLVGVYTDTQYF TGTGCCAGCAGCTTAGTAGGGGTATACACAGATACGCAGTATTTT
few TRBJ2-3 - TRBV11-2 CASSLSLGDTQYF TGTGCCAGCAGCCTATCCTTGGGGGATACGCAGTATTTT
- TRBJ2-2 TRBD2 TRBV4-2 CASSGTSGRYTGELFF TGTGCCAGCAGCGGGACTAGCGGGAGATACACCGGGGAGCTGTTTTTT
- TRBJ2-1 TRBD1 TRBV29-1 CSVEATGAMSFF TGCAGCGTTGAGGCGACAGGGGCAATGTCGTTCTTC
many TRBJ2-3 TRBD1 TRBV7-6 CASSPTGADTQYF TGTGCCAGCAGCCCGACAGGGGCAGATACGCAGTATTTT
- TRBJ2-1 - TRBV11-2 CASSIPGGGEPHHEQFF TGTGCCAGCAGCATACCTGGTGGCGGAGAACCCCACCATGAGCAGTTCTTC
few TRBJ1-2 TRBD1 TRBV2 CASSAGTGTEYIYGYTF TGTGCCAGCAGTGCCGGGACAGGGACCGAGTACATCTATGGCTACACCTTC
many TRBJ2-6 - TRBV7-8 CASSLAKGSGANVLTF TGTGCCAGCAGCTTAGCTAAGGGTTCTGGGGCCAACGTCCTGACTTTC
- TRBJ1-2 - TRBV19 CASSNYREPVRGYTF TGTGCCAGTAGTAACTACAGGGAACCGGTTAGAGGCTACACCTTC
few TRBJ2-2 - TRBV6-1 CASSERSAGQTGELFF TGTGCCAGCAGTGAACGAAGCGCCGGGCAAACCGGGGAGCTGTTTTTT
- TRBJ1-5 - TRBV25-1 CASSESSGAGVNQPQHF TGTGCCAGCAGTGAGTCCTCGGGGGCTGGGGTCAATCAGCCCCAGCATTTT
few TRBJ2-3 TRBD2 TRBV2 CASSELAGYSNTQYF TGTGCCAGCAGTGAACTAGCGGGGTATTCGAATACGCAGTATTTT
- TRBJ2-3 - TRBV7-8 CASSTPWETDTQYF TGTGCCAGCAGCACCCCCTGGGAGACAGATACGCAGTATTTT
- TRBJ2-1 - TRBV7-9 CASSLDRGGEIFMYNEQFF TGTGCCAGCAGCTTAGATAGGGGTGGCGAAATCTTTATGTACAATGAGCAGTTCTTC
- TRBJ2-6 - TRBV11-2 CASSLVRGGSHGRSGANVLTF TGTGCCAGCAGCTTAGTCAGGGGGGGGAGTCACGGCCGCTCTGGGGCCAACGTCCTGACTTTC
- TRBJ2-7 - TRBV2 CASSVGETYEQYF TGTGCCAGCAGTGTGGGGGAGACCTACGAGCAGTACTTC
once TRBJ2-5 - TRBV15 CATSLGDRIQETQYF TGTGCCACCAGCTTGGGAGACAGGATTCAAGAGACCCAGTACTTC
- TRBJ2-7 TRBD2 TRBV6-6 CASSYLGGSPSEQYF TGTGCCAGCAGTTACTTAGGCGGGAGCCCCAGCGAGCAGTACTTC
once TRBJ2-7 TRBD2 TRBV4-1 CASSQVTSGINYEQYF TGCGCCAGCAGCCAAGTAACTAGCGGGATCAACTACGAGCAGTACTTC
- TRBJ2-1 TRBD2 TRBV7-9 CASSPTSGRNEQFF TGTGCCAGCAGCCCGACTAGCGGGAGGAATGAGCAGTTCTTC
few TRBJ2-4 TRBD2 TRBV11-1 CASSLRKTSPYDIQYF TGTGCCAGCAGCTTAAGGAAGACTAGCCCTTATGACATTCAGTACTTC
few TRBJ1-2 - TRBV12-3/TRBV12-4 CASSLSRQTGYTF TGTGCCAGCAGTTTATCTAGACAGACAGGCTACACCTTC
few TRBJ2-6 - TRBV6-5 CASSSGRTSGANVLTF TGTGCCAGCAGCTCCGGACGGACCTCTGGGGCCAACGTCCTGACTTTC
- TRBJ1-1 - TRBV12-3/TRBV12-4 CASSFSGVNTEAFF TGTGCCAGCAGTTTCTCAGGGGTGAACACTGAAGCTTTCTTT
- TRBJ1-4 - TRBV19 CASRAVGNEKLFF TGTGCCAGTAGGGCAGTAGGGAATGAAAAACTGTTTTTT
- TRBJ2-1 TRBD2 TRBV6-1 CASSELAGRGNEQFF TGTGCCAGCAGCGAACTAGCGGGGAGGGGCAATGAGCAGTTCTTC
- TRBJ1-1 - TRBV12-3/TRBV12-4 CASSLATHRVTEAFF TGTGCCAGCAGTTTAGCGACCCACAGAGTCACTGAAGCTTTCTTT
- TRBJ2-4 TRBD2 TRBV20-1 CSALREGSAKNIQYF TGCAGTGCCTTACGGGAGGGCTCGGCCAAAAACATTCAGTACTTC
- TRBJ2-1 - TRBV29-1 CSVEDLQDRSYNEQFF TGCAGCGTTGAAGATCTTCAGGACAGATCCTACAATGAGCAGTTCTTC
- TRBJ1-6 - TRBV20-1 CSARDTGQGDNNSPLHF TGCAGTGCTAGAGATACGGGGCAAGGGGATAATAATTCACCCCTCCACTTT
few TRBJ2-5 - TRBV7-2 CASSYNWYQETQYF TGTGCCAGCAGCTACAATTGGTACCAAGAGACCCAGTACTTC
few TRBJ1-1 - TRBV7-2 CASSLDLGGTEAFF TGTGCCAGCAGCTTAGACCTCGGGGGCACTGAAGCTTTCTTT
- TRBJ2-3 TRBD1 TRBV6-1 CASISGTGGTDTQYF TGTGCCAGCATCTCCGGGACAGGTGGCACAGATACGCAGTATTTT
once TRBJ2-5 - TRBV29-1 CSVGVGGETQYF TGCAGCGTTGGCGTCGGGGGAGAGACCCAGTACTTC
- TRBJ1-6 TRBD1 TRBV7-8 CASSFEGAYSPLHF TGTGCCAGCAGCTTCGAGGGGGCTTATTCACCCCTCCACTTT
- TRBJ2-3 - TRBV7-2 CASSLESVDTQYF TGTGCCAGCAGCTTAGAGTCGGTAGATACGCAGTATTTT
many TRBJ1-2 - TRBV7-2 CASSSSATGSRYGYTF TGTGCCAGCAGCTCTAGCGCCACCGGTAGTCGCTATGGCTACACCTTC
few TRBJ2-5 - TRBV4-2 CASSQDRRKETQYF TGTGCCAGCAGCCAAGATCGCCGAAAAGAGACCCAGTACTTC
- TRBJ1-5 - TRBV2 CASSDGRGRYQPQHF TGTGCCAGCAGCGATGGGCGGGGCAGATATCAGCCCCAGCATTTT
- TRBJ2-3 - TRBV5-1 CASSLEGGHTQYF TGCGCCAGCAGCTTGGAGGGGGGACACACGCAGTATTTT
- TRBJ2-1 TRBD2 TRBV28 CASSVSGRRREQFF TGTGCCAGCAGTGTCAGCGGGAGGCGGCGGGAGCAGTTCTTC
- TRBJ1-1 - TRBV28 CASSFVRFGGSDTEAFF TGTGCCAGCAGTTTCGTCAGGTTTGGGGGTTCGGACACTGAAGCTTTCTTT
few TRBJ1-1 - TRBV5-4 CASSLSPYVRATEAFF TGTGCCAGCAGCTTGAGTCCCTATGTTAGGGCCACTGAAGCTTTCTTT
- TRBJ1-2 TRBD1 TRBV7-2 CASSSRQGRGIGYTF TGTGCCAGCAGCTCCAGACAGGGGAGGGGTATTGGCTACACCTTC
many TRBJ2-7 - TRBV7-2 CASSLALMSTYEQYF TGTGCCAGCAGCTTAGCATTGATGAGCACCTACGAGCAGTACTTC
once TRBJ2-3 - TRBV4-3 CASSPRGPTDTQYF TGCGCCAGCAGCCCCCGGGGGCCCACAGATACGCAGTATTTT
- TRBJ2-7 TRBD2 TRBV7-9 CASSFGGSGLAGGSQYF TGTGCCAGCAGCTTTGGAGGTAGCGGGCTAGCGGGAGGGTCACAGTACTTC
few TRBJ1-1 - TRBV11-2 CASSVSSRVETEAFF TGTGCCAGCAGCGTAAGCAGTCGGGTAGAAACTGAAGCTTTCTTT
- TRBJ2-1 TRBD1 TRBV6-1 CASSGGQKYNEQFF TGTGCCAGCAGTGGGGGACAGAAATACAATGAGCAGTTCTTC
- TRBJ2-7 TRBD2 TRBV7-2 CASRGWRGGSYEQYF TGTGCCAGCCGCGGGTGGCGGGGGGGCTCCTACGAGCAGTACTTC
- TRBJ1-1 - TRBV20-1 CSASPGAAGAFF TGCAGTGCTAGCCCGGGGGCCGCGGGAGCTTTCTTT
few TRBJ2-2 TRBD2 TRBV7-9 CASAGLAGVTGELFF TGTGCCAGCGCCGGGTTAGCGGGAGTCACCGGGGAGCTGTTTTTT
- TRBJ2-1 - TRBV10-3 CAISESSGPRGEQFF TGTGCCATCAGTGAGTCAAGTGGGCCTCGGGGTGAGCAGTTCTTC
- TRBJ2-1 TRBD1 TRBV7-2 CASSPFRDRMFNEQFF TGTGCCAGCAGCCCGTTTCGGGACAGAATGTTCAATGAGCAGTTCTTC
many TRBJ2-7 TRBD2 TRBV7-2 CASSLIAGDYEQYF TGTGCCAGCAGCTTAATAGCGGGGGACTACGAGCAGTACTTC
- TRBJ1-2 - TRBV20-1 CSARDSEGEANYGYTF TGCAGTGCTAGAGATTCCGAGGGAGAAGCTAACTATGGCTACACCTTC
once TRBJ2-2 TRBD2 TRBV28 CASSSRSGGNTGELFF TGTGCCAGCAGCTCCAGGAGCGGGGGGAACACCGGGGAGCTGTTTTTT
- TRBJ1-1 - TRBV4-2 CASSFERGGTEAFF TGTGCCAGCAGCTTTGAGAGGGGGGGTACTGAAGCTTTCTTT